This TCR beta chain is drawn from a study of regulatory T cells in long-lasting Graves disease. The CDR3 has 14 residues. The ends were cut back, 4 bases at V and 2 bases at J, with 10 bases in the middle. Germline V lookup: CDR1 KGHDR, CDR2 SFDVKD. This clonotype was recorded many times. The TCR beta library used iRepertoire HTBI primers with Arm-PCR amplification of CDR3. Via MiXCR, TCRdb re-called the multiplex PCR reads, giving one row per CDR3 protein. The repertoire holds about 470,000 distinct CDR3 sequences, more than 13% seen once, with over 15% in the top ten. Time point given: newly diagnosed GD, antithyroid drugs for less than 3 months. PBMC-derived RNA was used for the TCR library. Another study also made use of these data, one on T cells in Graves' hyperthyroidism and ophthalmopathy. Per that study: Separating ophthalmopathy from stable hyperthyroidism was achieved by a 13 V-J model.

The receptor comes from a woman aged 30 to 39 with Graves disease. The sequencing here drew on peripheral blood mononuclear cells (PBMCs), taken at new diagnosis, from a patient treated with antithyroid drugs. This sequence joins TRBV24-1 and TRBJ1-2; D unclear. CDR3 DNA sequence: TGTGCCACCAGTGACGTCAGGCGAAACTATGGCTACACCTTC. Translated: CATSDVRRNYGYTF.